This is a list of T cell receptor beta chains from one sample in a study of OX40 agonist ivuxolimab in advanced cancers. Only in-frame clones appear in the TCRdb table, and some are missing; sequencing was by immunoSEQ multiplex PCR. The sample has 45,000 to 60,000 clones; roughly three quarters are singletons. The material sequenced was CD4+ or CD8+ T cells sorted from blood, taken in a trial of the OX40 agonist ivuxolimab. The receptors originated from an adult with an advanced solid tumor such as melanoma, head and neck, liver or kidney cancer. The conserved cysteine and the conserved F or W are not part of the CDR3 here. Fields, in order: V gene, J gene, CDR3 protein.

v_gene: TRBV28
j_gene: TRBJ1-1
CDR3aa: ASSFPVGQGNTEAF

v_gene: TRBV10-3
j_gene: TRBJ1-2
CDR3aa: AISEGGDYGYT

v_gene: TRBV6-1
j_gene: TRBJ1-5
CDR3aa: ASSRGTGQPQH

v_gene: TRBV6-5
j_gene: TRBJ1-6
CDR3aa: ASSFKGQGADSPLH

v_gene: TRBV20-1
j_gene: TRBJ2-3
CDR3aa: SARDPDTQY

v_gene: TRBV29-1
j_gene: TRBJ1-1
CDR3aa: SVGQDVAEAF

v_gene: TRBV4-1
j_gene: TRBJ1-4
CDR3aa: ASSPGQAVEKLF

v_gene: TRBV5-1
j_gene: TRBJ1-4
CDR3aa: ASTSTGELNEKLF

v_gene: TRBV10-3
j_gene: TRBJ1-3
CDR3aa: AISGGQGVSGNTIY

v_gene: TRBV19
j_gene: TRBJ1-2
CDR3aa: ASQTGHQTGYT

v_gene: TRBV29-1
j_gene: TRBJ2-2
CDR3aa: SVRQGKPGELF

v_gene: TRBV10-3
j_gene: TRBJ1-1
CDR3aa: ATGKTGLNTEAF

v_gene: TRBV19
j_gene: TRBJ1-6
CDR3aa: ASRDRGDSPLH

v_gene: TRBV2
j_gene: TRBJ2-1
CDR3aa: ASSEWKGHYNEQF

v_gene: TRBV5-1
j_gene: TRBJ1-2
CDR3aa: ASSPSLDRPYGYT

v_gene: TRBV5-1
j_gene: TRBJ2-7
CDR3aa: ASSLGTEPYEQY

v_gene: TRBV16
j_gene: TRBJ1-4
CDR3aa: ASSTRQGANQFREKLF

v_gene: TRBV5-1
j_gene: TRBJ2-3
CDR3aa: ASSLLLAGGGTDTQY

v_gene: TRBV27
j_gene: TRBJ1-6
CDR3aa: ASSLGPGANSPLH

v_gene: TRBV19
j_gene: TRBJ2-3
CDR3aa: ASGGSADTQY

v_gene: TRBV30
j_gene: TRBJ1-1
CDR3aa: AWSLGQGEAF

v_gene: TRBV30
j_gene: TRBJ2-3
CDR3aa: AWSSTGVRADTQY

v_gene: TRBV6-1
j_gene: TRBJ2-5
CDR3aa: ASHLAGGYQETQY

v_gene: TRBV18
j_gene: TRBJ2-2
CDR3aa: ASSPSTVITGELF

v_gene: TRBV2
j_gene: TRBJ1-1
CDR3aa: ASSEAGRGRAEAF

v_gene: TRBV28
j_gene: TRBJ2-7
CDR3aa: ASTQGHSYEQY

v_gene: TRBV2
j_gene: TRBJ2-2
CDR3aa: ASSDPGQVVTGELF

v_gene: TRBV2
j_gene: TRBJ2-5
CDR3aa: ASSRARGETQY

v_gene: TRBV19
j_gene: TRBJ1-2
CDR3aa: ASSIGKGAYGYT